The present entry profiles one TCR beta chain with its context. The antigen is unknown. Measured with immunoSEQ multiplex PCR; TCRdb has only the in-frame clones, and not every one. The profile shows about 140,000 clones, more than 70% of them singletons. These data come from a study of T cell responses to AZD1222 COVID-19 vaccine. Study-level results: Repertoire samples came only from after the peak T cell response. An increase in Spike-specific TCR breadth and depth was observed after two AZD1222 doses. Among vaccine-associated CD4 TCRs, coverage spanned spike, with dominance at 160-218 and 743-854.

The CDR3 has 16 residues. The junction had 6 bases not matched to a gene; V was cut back by 4 bases and J by 1 base. Germline V gives CDR1 LGHNA, CDR2 YNFKEQ. This chain connects TRBV4-2 to TRBJ2-2; TRBD1 agrees at 7 bases. This sequence originates from an adult in good health. The sample in question was peripheral blood, obtained on day 0 of AZD1222 vaccination. CDR3 amino acids: CASSPGQAKNTGELFF. The DNA of the CDR3 is TGTGCCAGCAGCCCCGGACAGGCTAAGAACACCGGGGAGCTGTTTTTT.